Following are 24 T cell receptor beta chains from one sample sequenced in a study of post-analysis software for immune sequencing data. Unique molecular identifiers were built into the TCR beta cDNA libraries. Each CDR3 protein gets one entry after TCRdb re-called the PCR reads with MiXCR. The table includes about 540,000 distinct CDR3 sequences, less than 40% detected once. Notes on the study in general: TRBV segments more frequent in patients than in controls numbered five and included TRBV5-6, TRBV5-1 and TRBV20-1.

For these receptors, no antigen is known. Input material: blood. The receptor set was obtained from a girl between 2 and 17 years old with multiple sclerosis.

This clonotype was detected once. The chain is built from TRBV3-1 and TRBJ1-1; no reliable D call. Germline CDR1 reads LGHDT; CDR2 reads YNNKEL (reference sequence). The CDR3 sequence is 13 residues long. The V end was cut by 4 bases, the J end by 5 bases, with 11 bases between. CDR3 nucleotides: TGTGCCAGCAGCCGACGGGGTGTGACTGAAGCTTTCTTT. Its protein is CASSRRGVTEAFF. Filled out from reference TRBV3-1 and TRBJ1-1, the complete variable domain reads DTAVSQTPKYLVTQMGNDKSIKCEQNLGHDTMYWYKQDSKKFLKIMFSYNNKELIINETVPNRFSPKSPDKAHLNLHINSLELGDSAVYFCASSRRGVTEAFFGQGTRLTVV.

The V gene is TRBV5-6, the J gene TRBJ1-6; D not certain. CDR1 and CDR2 (germline): SGHDT, YYEEEE. The germline V and J ends were trimmed by 5 bases and 13 bases, with 22 bases remaining between them. This CDR3 comprises 15 residues. CDR3 DNA sequence: TGTGCCAGCAGAACTGGATTATTGCATTCTTCTCCCCTCCACTTT. This translates into CASRTGLLHSSPLHF.

This clonotype was detected a few times. The chain uses TRBV6-6 and TRBJ2-7; TRBD1 or TRBD2 may be the D gene (5 bases each). This CDR3 contains 14 residues. Trimming removed 6 bases from V and 6 bases from J, with 18 bases in between. Germline lookup yields CDR1 MNHNY and CDR2 SVGAGI (reference sequence). The CDR3 spells CASSARQMRGEQYF. The CDR3 DNA reads TGTGCCAGCAGCGCCCGGCAGATGAGGGGCGAGCAGTACTTC.

This chain joins TRBV6-5 and TRBJ1-2, with 8 bases that match TRBD1. Per the germline V gene, CDR1 is MNHEY and CDR2 is SVGAGI. CDR3 length: 14 residues. The V gene end was trimmed by 0 bases and the J gene end by 10 bases; junction bases not matched to a gene: 7. The CDR3 region has the DNA TGTGCCAGCAGTTACTCGAACCTGGACAGGGACTACACCTTC. Translating it yields CASSYSNLDRDYTF.

This clonotype was seen a few times. The chain combines TRBV6-5 with TRBJ2-5; D is ambiguous. The CDR3 consists of 15 residues. Trimming took 6 bases from V and 3 from J, leaving 17 bases between them. Germline V lookup: CDR1 MNHEY, CDR2 SVGAGI. CDR3: CASRPPGSEEETQYF. The CDR3 coding sequence is TGTGCCAGCAGACCTCCGGGCTCCGAGGAAGAGACCCAGTACTTC.

The chain joins TRBV5-1 to TRBJ2-5; D is uncertain. CDR1 is SGHRS, CDR2 YFSETQ, per germline. Trimming shortened V by 1 base and J by 4 bases, and 8 bases separated the two germline ends. This CDR3 comprises 13 residues. The CDR3 DNA reads TGCGCCAGCAGCTTGAGCGACGGAGAGACCCAGTACTTC. Protein: CASSLSDGETQYF.

This chain uses TRBV7-9 with TRBJ2-3; 9 bases match TRBD2. The germline CDR1 and CDR2 sequences are SEHNR and FQNEAQ (reference sequence). V lost 5 bases, J lost 4 bases, and 10 bases stayed unmatched. This CDR3 has 16 amino acids. The CDR3 loop is CASSQGSGGTPDTQYF. As DNA, the CDR3 is TGTGCCAGCAGCCAGGGAAGCGGGGGGACCCCAGATACGCAGTATTTT. The whole variable domain, filled in from reference TRBV7-9 and TRBJ2-3, reads DTGVSQNPRHKITKRGQNVTFRCDPISEHNRLYWYRQTLGQGPEFLTYFQNEAQLEKSRLLSDRFSAERPKGSFSTLEIQRTEQGDSAMYLCASSQGSGGTPDTQYFGPGTRLTVL.

This clonotype has only a few counts. The V and J genes are TRBV7-2 and TRBJ1-4, with 10 bases aligning to TRBD1. CDR3 size: 15 residues. The ends lost 5 bases at V and 7 bases at J; junction bases unmatched: 7. CDR1 is SGHTA and CDR2 is FQGNSA in the germline V gene. The CDR3 region is CASSAKTGGGEKLFF. Here the CDR3 DNA reads TGTGCCAGCAGCGCAAAGACAGGGGGCGGTGAAAAACTGTTTTTT.

This clonotype was counted between two and nine times. CDR3 amino acids: CASSGPGQGETEAFF. The CDR3 coding sequence is TGTGCCAGCAGCGGTCCGGGACAGGGGGAGACTGAAGCTTTCTTT. The chain employs TRBV5-6 and TRBJ1-1; 11 bases are a match to TRBD1. Germline lookup yields CDR1 SGHDT and CDR2 YYEEEE. V gave up 4 bases and J gave up 5 bases; unmatched junction bases: 7. There are 15 residues in the CDR3.

This chain links TRBV6-1 with TRBJ2-3; 11 bases are a match to TRBD2. V shed 6 bases, J shed 3 bases, and the junction held 11 bases outside the gene matches. This CDR3 region has 17 residues. CDR1 is MNHNS, CDR2 SASEGT, per germline. This chain's CDR3 is CASSQNIAGGQTDTQYF. Here the CDR3 DNA reads TGTGCCAGCAGCCAGAACATAGCGGGGGGGCAGACAGATACGCAGTATTTT.

This chain joins TRBV4-1 and TRBJ2-1, with D perhaps TRBD2 (6 bases). CDR1 and CDR2 from the germline V gene are MGHRA and YSYEKL. The CDR3 contains 14 residues. The V end was cut by 6 bases, the J end by 7 bases, with 16 bases between. The CDR3 nucleotides are TGCGCCAGCAGACCCCCCTTTGGGAGGAATGAGCAGTTCTTC. This translates into CASRPPFGRNEQFF.

J is TRBJ1-5 and V is TRBV12-3 or TRBV12-4; D is perhaps TRBD1 (6 bases). The CDR3 covers 13 residues. With 8 bases removed from V and 5 bases from J, the gap between germline ends came to 13 bases. As DNA, the CDR3 is TGTGCCAGCGGGGGCTCCTGGGATCAGCCCCAGCATTTT. Encoded protein: CASGGSWDQPQHF.

The chain uses TRBV14 and TRBJ1-1; D is uncertain. CDR1 SGHDN and CDR2 FVKESK come from the germline V gene. V lost 0 bases and J lost 9, with 11 bases in between. This CDR3 region has 13 residues. The CDR3 spells CASSQELSGKAFF. The CDR3, as DNA: TGTGCCAGCAGCCAAGAGCTGTCAGGTAAAGCTTTCTTT.

The genes are TRBV6-5 and TRBJ2-5, with 7 positions matching TRBD1. The J call may not be correct, given that the DNA end is closer to TRBJ2-7. The CDR3 runs to 14 residues. CDR1 is MNHEY, CDR2 SVGAGI, per germline. In DNA form, the CDR3 reads TGTGCCAGCGCTAGGGACAGTAATATGGGCGAGCAGTACTTC. It is translated as CASARDSNMGEQYF.

This clonotype has only one observation. The chain joins TRBV7-2 to TRBJ2-1, with D possibly matching TRBD2 (7 bases). V lost 4 bases to trimming and J lost 10 bases, with 23 bases between them. Germline CDR1 and CDR2: SGHTA and FQGNSA. This CDR3 contains 16 residues. This chain's CDR3 is CASSWSIAGAVKEQFF. CDR3 nucleotides: TGTGCCAGCAGCTGGAGCATTGCGGGGGCGGTCAAGGAGCAGTTCTTC. Variable domain in full (rest from reference TRBV7-2 and TRBJ2-1): GAGVSQSPSNKVTEKGKDVELRCDPISGHTALYWYRQSLGQGLEFLIYFQGNSAPDKSGLPSDRFSAERTGGSVSTLTIQRTQQEDSAVYLCASSWSIAGAVKEQFFGPGTRLTVL.

This chain connects TRBV5-1 to TRBJ1-5; D call uncertain. Germline CDR1 SGHRS, CDR2 YFSETQ. The CDR3 runs 13 residues. V shed 7 bases and J shed 7 bases, with 15 bases lying between them. The CDR3 DNA reads as TGCGCCAGCGGTACTGCCCGGCCCCAGCCCCAGCATTTT. It translates to CASGTARPQPQHF.

This sequence joins TRBV28 and TRBJ2-6; D perhaps matches TRBD1 (6 bases). The V gene lost 5 bases and the J gene lost 2 bases, with 10 bases spanning the gap. Germline V lookup: CDR1 MDHEN, CDR2 SYDVKM. The CDR3 is 15 residues long. CDR3 in amino acids: CASSENRAGANVLTF. CDR3 sequence (DNA): TGTGCCAGCAGTGAAAACAGGGCTGGGGCCAACGTCCTGACTTTC.

This clonotype was picked up a small number of times. The chain uses TRBV29-1 and TRBJ2-5; D ambiguous. The CDR3 spans 11 residues. Trimming took off 4 bases at V and 0 bases at J, with 3 bases between the two ends. The germline V gene has CDR1 SQVTM and CDR2 ANQGSEA. This CDR3 is CSVADQETQYF. The CDR3 DNA reads as TGCAGCGTTGCAGACCAAGAGACCCAGTACTTC.

This clonotype was picked up a small number of times. The chain carries TRBV5-4 and TRBJ1-2; 8 bases map to TRBD1. The CDR3 loop spans 14 amino acids. The ends lost 4 bases at V and 4 bases at J; junction bases unmatched: 6. The V gene's germline CDR1 is SGHNT and CDR2 YYREEE (reference sequence). The CDR3 nucleotides read TGTGCCAGCAGCCCCGGACAGGGTCGCTATGGCTACACCTTC. Its protein is CASSPGQGRYGYTF.

A few counts support this clonotype. The chain links TRBV7-6 to TRBJ2-4; 7 positions agree with TRBD1. In germline, CDR1 is SGHVS, CDR2 FNYEAQ. Trimming cost V 1 base and J 1 base; bases outside gene matches: 1. The CDR3 runs to 15 residues. For the CDR3, the DNA is TGTGCCAGCAGCTTAGGGGACAGTGCCAAAAACATTCAGTACTTC. This translates into CASSLGDSAKNIQYF.

The genes are TRBV24-1 and TRBJ2-5; D unclear. The CDR3 is made up of 13 amino acids. Trimming took off 4 bases at V and 7 bases at J, with 12 bases between the two ends. Germline CDR1 and CDR2: KGHDR and SFDVKD. CDR3 nucleotide sequence: TGTGCCACCAGTGACCCGCCTGGGTTGACCCAGTACTTC. This gives the protein CATSDPPGLTQYF.

The chain links TRBV6-4 to TRBJ2-3; 9 bases are shared with TRBD2. CDR1 is MRHNA, CDR2 SNTAGT, per germline. J was trimmed by 4 bases and V by 3 bases; bases with no gene match: 5. This CDR3 spans 15 amino acids. The CDR3 spells CASSEASGEADTQYF. The CDR3 nucleotides read TGTGCCAGCAGTGAGGCTAGCGGGGAGGCAGATACGCAGTATTTT.

This clonotype has only a few counts. The V call is TRBV7-8, the J call TRBJ2-3; possible D gene TRBD1, 6 bases. The V end was cut by 0 bases, the J end by 2 bases, with 9 bases between. The CDR3 totals 15 residues. Germline V gives CDR1 SGHVS, CDR2 FQNEAQ. The CDR3 DNA sequence: TGTGCCAGCAGCTTAGCGGGGGCCTACACAGATACGCAGTATTTT. Translated: CASSLAGAYTDTQYF.

This clonotype has a handful of counts. CDR3 sequence reads: CSGRQPDGYTF. Here the CDR3 DNA reads TGCAGCGGGCGACAGCCGGATGGCTACACCTTC. The chain employs TRBV29-1 and TRBJ1-2, with a tentative D call TRBD1 (5 bases). The ends were cut back, 7 bases at V and 6 bases at J, with 12 bases in the middle. CDR3 length: 11 amino acids. Germline V CDR1 and CDR2: SQVTM, ANQGSEA.